The present T cell receptor (beta chain) was sequenced within a study of blood T cells in healthy people across ages. Study context: Per two T cells, about one barcoded beta molecule was captured through template switching. Whole-study results and caveats: Donor CMV status, an unknown factor, possibly confounded changes in expanded clonotypes.

Primed by a sample-barcoded 5' primer and a J-beta primer mix, a second PCR proceeded for 7 to 11 cycles. Each cDNA was tagged by a template-switch adaptor containing 12 random nucleotides. TCRdb ran MiXCR on the 5' RACE reads and lists one entry per CDR3 protein. The repertoire includes about 640,000 distinct CDR3 sequences, about 54% of them detected once, and around 37% sits in the top ten. The sample providers were healthy Caucasian people from Russia, aged roughly 6 to 95. Germline V gene sequence: CDR1 MNHNY, CDR2 SVGAGI (reference sequence). Trimming stripped 0 bases from V and 8 bases from J, with 8 bases between. The CDR3 extends over 14 amino acids. About this clonotype: What it recognizes is unknown.

V usage is TRBV6-6 and J usage is TRBJ1-6; D unresolved. Sequencing input: blood. This sequence originates from a man aged 55 to 70 in good health. CDR3 sequence (DNA): TGTGCCAGCAGTTACTCGAGCCGGGATTCACCCCTCCACTTT. Translated, it gives CASSYSSRDSPLHF.